The clone carrying this TCR beta chain was recorded only once. What it binds is not known. This entry belongs to a study of Graves' ophthalmopathy and Graves' hyperthyroidism. Study at large: Peripheral blood was obtained at first diagnosis, ahead of any treatment. Points from the study as a whole: The majority of expanded thyroid clonotypes above 0.001 frequency also occurred in blood.

Germline trimming cut 0 bases from V and 6 bases from J; bases unmatched to any gene: 11. Per germline, CDR1 MNHEY and CDR2 SVGAGI. CDR3 length: 17 residues. RNA transcripts were the template, and TCR beta CDR3 regions were amplified from them. The library came from an HTBI-primed first-round RT-PCR and a second-round multiplex PCR. TCRdb ran MiXCR on the multiplex PCR reads and lists one entry per CDR3 protein. This sample has about 700,000 distinct CDR3 sequences; approximately 39% occur once, and the top ten carry about 3.3%. The receptor comes from an adult man with Graves' ophthalmopathy. The chain couples TRBV6-5 to TRBJ2-5, with 9 bases aligning to TRBD2. Sequenced input: peripheral blood. CDR3 bases: TGTGCCAGCAGTTACTCCCCCGGGAGCGGGGGGTTGCAGACCCAGTACTTC. Its protein is CASSYSPGSGGLQTQYF.